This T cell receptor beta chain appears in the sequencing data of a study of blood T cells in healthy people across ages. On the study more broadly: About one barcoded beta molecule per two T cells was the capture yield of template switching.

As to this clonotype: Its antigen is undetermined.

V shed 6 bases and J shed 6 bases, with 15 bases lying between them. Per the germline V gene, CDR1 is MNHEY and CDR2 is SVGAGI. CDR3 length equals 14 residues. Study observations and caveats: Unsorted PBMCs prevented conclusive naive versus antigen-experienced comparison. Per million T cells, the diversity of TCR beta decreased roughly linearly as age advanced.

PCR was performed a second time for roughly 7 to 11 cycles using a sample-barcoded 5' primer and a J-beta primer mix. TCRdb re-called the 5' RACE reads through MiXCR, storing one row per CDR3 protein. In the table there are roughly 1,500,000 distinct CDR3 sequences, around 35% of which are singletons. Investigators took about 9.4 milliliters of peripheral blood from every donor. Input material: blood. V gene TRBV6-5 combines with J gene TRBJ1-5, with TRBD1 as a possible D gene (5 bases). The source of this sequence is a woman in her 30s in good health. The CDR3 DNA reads TGTGCCAGCAGGGGTCGGGGGGATCGTCAGCCCCAGCATTTT. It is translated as CASRGRGDRQPQHF.